The clone carrying this T cell receptor (beta chain) appeared a few times. Its cognate antigen is unknown. This CDR3 has 13 residues. Germline CDR1 is SGDLS and CDR2 is YYNGEE. The V gene lost 0 bases and the J gene lost 5 bases, with 8 bases spanning the gap. This sample was included in a study of cytomegalovirus exposure and HLA in healthy donors. Findings and caveats of the study: HLA alleles were associated with 17,000 or so TCR beta sequences in a later analysis at 0.05 false discovery rate. Later analysis suggested links between common viral pathogens and several top significant clusters. A prior analysis recorded that most TCR beta V segments were productive about 90% or about 30% of the time. Some TCR beta chains (164 of them) were listed as cytomegalovirus-associated.

60 Vbeta and 13 Jbeta primers were used in PCR. The data were produced by immunoSEQ multiplex PCR, yet TCRdb's version contains in-frame clones alone and is incomplete. The sample contains about 120,000 clones, 72% of which appear only once. The sequence came from a man aged 25 to 45 in good health and CMV-seronegative. The genes are TRBV9 and TRBJ1-1; no clear D. What was sequenced was PBMCs. The CDR3 nucleotides are TGTGCCAGCAGCGTAGGGAGTGAGACTGAAGCTTTCTTT. Protein product: CASSVGSETEAFF.